The 29 T cell receptor beta chains in this list originate from one sample, sequenced in a study of T cell responses to AZD1222 COVID-19 vaccine. Using immunoSEQ multiplex PCR, the repertoire was profiled, and TCRdb retains in-frame clones only, with some absent. Found here are 130,000 to 150,000 clones, about 90% of them singletons; the top ten hold about 1.9%. The sequencing used peripheral blood, collected on day 0 of AZD1222 vaccination. These receptors were obtained from an adult in good health.

V and J are TRBV6-2 or TRBV6-3 and TRBJ2-7; 11 bases fit TRBD1. After removal of 4 bases from V and 3 bases from J, the junction contained 5 bases not matched to a gene. The CDR3 length is 15 residues. The V gene's germline CDR1 is MNHEY and CDR2 SVGEGT. The DNA of the CDR3 is TGTGCCAGCAGTTCCACCGGGACAGGGGGCTACGAGCAGTACTTC. Amino acid sequence: CASSSTGTGGYEQYF.

The chain recombines TRBV5-1 with TRBJ1-1, with D possibly being TRBD1 (5 bases). The CDR3 runs to 12 residues. Trimming took off 2 bases at V and 4 bases at J, with 6 bases between the two ends. Germline values: CDR1 SGHRS, CDR2 YFSETQ. In DNA form, the CDR3 reads TGCGCCAGCAGCTTCGACAGCACTGAAGCTTTCTTT. It specifies CASSFDSTEAFF.

The chain is built from TRBV12-3 or TRBV12-4 and TRBJ1-5, with D uncertain. The V and J ends lost 5 bases and 3 bases respectively, with 8 bases between them. The CDR3 is made up of 13 amino acids. The CDR3 sequence is CASSPKLNQPQHF. The CDR3 nucleotides are TGTGCCAGCAGTCCCAAGCTCAATCAGCCCCAGCATTTT.

The chain has TRBV7-2 and TRBJ1-5; no clear D gene. V gave up 4 bases and J gave up 3 bases, with 16 bases separating them. This CDR3 is built from 16 residues. Germline CDR1 reads SGHTA; CDR2 reads FQGNSA. This CDR3 is CASSSFGRTLNQPQHF. The CDR3 DNA sequence: TGTGCCAGCAGCTCATTTGGACGGACCCTCAATCAGCCCCAGCATTTT.

This rearrangement joins TRBV7-2 to TRBJ1-4; D gene ambiguous. The CDR3 covers 15 residues. Between the trimmed V and J ends, which lost 1 base and 0 bases, there was a span of 6 bases. CDR1 is SGHTA, CDR2 FQGNSA, per germline. CDR3 nucleotides: TGTGCCAGCAGCTTAGTGCCCTCAACTAATGAAAAACTGTTTTTT. Translating it yields CASSLVPSTNEKLFF.

This chain links TRBV20-1 with TRBJ2-2; no reliable D call. The germline V and J ends were trimmed by 3 bases and 0 bases, with 5 bases remaining between them. Germline V lookup: CDR1 DFQATT, CDR2 SNEGSKA (reference sequence). The CDR3 extends over 13 amino acids. The CDR3 DNA is TGCAGTGCTAGTAGGTCGAACACCGGGGAGCTGTTTTTT. This gives the protein CSASRSNTGELFF.

The V and J genes are TRBV27 and TRBJ1-6; D remains ambiguous. This CDR3 is built from 12 residues. The V end lost 3 bases, the J end lost 7 bases, and 4 bases lay between the germline ends. CDR1 and CDR2 (germline): MNHEY, SMNVEV (reference sequence). The CDR3 reads CASSFWNSPLHF. The CDR3 DNA reads TGTGCCAGCAGTTTTTGGAATTCACCCCTCCACTTT.

The chain combines TRBV14 with TRBJ2-5; D gene ambiguous. Germline V gene sequence: CDR1 SGHDN, CDR2 FVKESK. This CDR3 is 15 amino acids long. The germline V and J ends were trimmed by 1 base and 2 bases, with 11 bases remaining between them. The CDR3 nucleotides are TGTGCCAGCAGCCAAGCCCTCGAGTGGCAAGAGACCCAGTACTTC. Amino acids: CASSQALEWQETQYF. The full variable domain, with the rest looked up from reference TRBV14 and TRBJ2-5, is EAGVTQFPSHSVIEKGQTVTLRCDPISGHDNLYWYRRVMGKEIKFLLHFVKESKQDESGMPNNRFLAERTGGTYSTLKVQPAELEDSGVYFCASSQALEWQETQYFGPGTRLLVL.

The chain combines TRBV2 with TRBJ1-2; TRBD1 agrees at 7 bases. Losses at the gene ends were 7 bases for V and 6 bases for J; bases not matched to a gene: 8. Germline CDR1 reads SNHLY; CDR2 reads FYNNEI. The CDR3 spans 13 residues. CDR3 nucleotides: TGTGCCAGCACTTGGGACAGCACCCATGGCTACACCTTC. Translating gives CASTWDSTHGYTF. The full variable domain, in which reference TRBV2 and TRBJ1-2 provide the parts outside the CDR3, is EPEVTQTPSHQVTQMGQEVILRCVPISNHLYFYWYRQILGQKVEFLVSFYNNEISEKSEIFDDQFSVERPDGSNFTLKIRSTKLEDSAMYFCASTWDSTHGYTFGSGTRLTVV.

This chain links TRBV28 with TRBJ1-1; D remains ambiguous. Trimming removed 10 bases at V and 0 bases at J, with 6 bases between. The CDR3 has 11 residues. Germline values: CDR1 MDHEN, CDR2 SYDVKM. CDR3 loop: CATTLNTEAFF. CDR3 DNA: TGTGCCACCACACTGAACACTGAAGCTTTCTTT.

The chain is built from TRBV3-1 (or the pseudogene TRBV3-2) and TRBJ2-7, with TRBD1 matching over 7 bases. The CDR3 length is 13 residues. V shed 4 bases, J shed 6 bases, and the junction held 6 bases outside the gene matches. Germline values: CDR1 LGHDT, CDR2 YNNKEL (reference sequence). The CDR3 DNA reads as TGTGCCAGCAGCCCAACAGACAGGGTCGAGCAGTACTTC. Translated, it gives CASSPTDRVEQYF.

V is TRBV6-2 or TRBV6-3 and J is TRBJ1-1; 7 bases map to TRBD1. From germline, CDR1 is MNHEY and CDR2 SVGEGT. This CDR3 region has 17 residues. V lost 2 bases, J lost 1 base, and 10 bases stayed unmatched. CDR3 protein: CASSYVKGALGNTEAFF. Written as DNA, the CDR3 is TGTGCCAGCAGTTACGTAAAGGGGGCGCTGGGGAACACTGAAGCTTTCTTT.

Only one count was recorded for this clone. The chain joins TRBV9 to TRBJ2-3; no clear D. Germline V lookup: CDR1 SGDLS, CDR2 YYNGEE. This CDR3 region has 12 residues. Trimming left V 2 bases short and J 2 bases short, with 3 bases between. CDR3 protein: CASSVDTDTQYF. DNA of the CDR3: TGTGCCAGCAGCGTCGACACAGATACGCAGTATTTT.

This chain joins TRBV7-8 and TRBJ2-5; D ambiguous. V shed 5 bases and J shed 3 bases, with 13 bases lying between them. Germline lookup yields CDR1 SGHVS and CDR2 FQNEAQ. This CDR3 contains 14 residues. The CDR3 reads CASSQEHGEETQYF. The CDR3 DNA sequence: TGTGCCAGCAGCCAGGAACACGGAGAAGAGACCCAGTACTTC.

The V call is TRBV29-1, the J call TRBJ2-2; TRBD1 aligns across 10 bases. J gave up 5 bases and V 7 bases, and 4 bases lay outside the gene matches. Germline lookup yields CDR1 SQVTM and CDR2 ANQGSEA. The CDR3 runs to 13 residues. The CDR3 loop is CSAGTGDTGELFF. DNA for the CDR3: TGCAGCGCCGGGACAGGGGATACCGGGGAGCTGTTTTTT.

This chain links TRBV6-5 with TRBJ1-4; TRBD1 matches 10 bases. Per germline, CDR1 MNHEY and CDR2 SVGAGI. This CDR3 has 16 amino acids. The J segment lost 7 bases and the V segment lost 0 bases, leaving 5 bases of the junction unmatched. DNA for the CDR3: TGTGCCAGCAGTTACTCCCCCGGGACAGGGGTTGAAAAACTGTTTTTT. Residues: CASSYSPGTGVEKLFF.

V gene TRBV7-2 combines with J gene TRBJ2-1; TRBD1 matches at 8 bases. V was pared by 1 base and J by 10 bases, with 12 bases of the junction left unmatched. The CDR3 contains 16 residues. Germline CDR1 and CDR2: SGHTA and FQGNSA. The CDR3: CASSLVHGQGVGEQFF. Written as DNA, the CDR3 is TGTGCCAGCAGCTTAGTTCACGGACAGGGTGTTGGGGAGCAGTTCTTC.

J is TRBJ1-4 and V is TRBV7-9; maybe TRBD1 (6 bases). Germline assignment: CDR1 SEHNR and CDR2 FQNEAQ (reference sequence). The CDR3 is 16 residues long. Trimming pared 5 bases from V and 6 bases from J, leaving 19 bases between. CDR3 bases: TGTGCCAGCAGCACCCGGGTTGGGGGGCCCGATGAAAAACTGTTTTTT. The encoded protein is CASSTRVGGPDEKLFF.

The J gene is TRBJ2-5, the V gene TRBV2; TRBD2 agrees at 9 bases. This CDR3 has 15 residues. V lost 3 bases to trimming and J lost 5 bases; unmatched junction nucleotides: 7. Germline CDR1 reads SNHLY; CDR2 reads FYNNEI. The CDR3 sequence: CASSEYASGVETQYF. The CDR3 nucleotides are TGTGCCAGCAGTGAGTACGCTAGCGGGGTGGAGACCCAGTACTTC.

This chain uses TRBV15 with TRBJ2-1, with 10 positions matching TRBD1. Germline assignment: CDR1 LNHNV and CDR2 YYDKDF (reference sequence). V lost 5 bases, J lost 7 bases, and 11 bases stayed unmatched. This CDR3 is 16 amino acids long. The CDR3 loop is CATSPRGQGFTNEQFF. The DNA of the CDR3 is TGTGCCACCAGCCCAAGGGGACAGGGGTTTACAAATGAGCAGTTCTTC. Based on the CDR3 plus reference TRBV15 and TRBJ2-1, the full variable domain is DAMVIQNPRYQVTQFGKPVTLSCSQTLNHNVMYWYQQKSSQAPKLLFHYYDKDFNNEADTPDNFQSRRPNTSFCFLDIRSPGLGDTAMYLCATSPRGQGFTNEQFFGPGTRLTVL.

The J gene is TRBJ1-2, the V gene TRBV7-2, with D possibly TRBD1 on 6 matching bases. Trimming left V 1 base short and J 8 bases short, with 11 bases between. From germline, CDR1 is SGHTA and CDR2 FQGNSA. The CDR3 totals 13 residues. CDR3 sequence reads: CASSLDSGGGYTF. CDR3 DNA sequence: TGTGCCAGCAGCTTAGATTCGGGGGGCGGCTACACCTTC.

V is TRBV10-3 and J is TRBJ2-7, with no clear D. Trimming took off 6 bases at V and 3 bases at J, with 12 bases between the two ends. Germline values: CDR1 ENHRY, CDR2 SYGVKD. CDR3 length equals 13 residues. CDR3 coding DNA: TGTGCCATCAGCCCGTCCGGCGGCTACGAGCAGTACTTC. This codes for CAISPSGGYEQYF.

The chain links TRBV7-9 to TRBJ2-3; the D gene could be TRBD1 or TRBD2 (5 bases each). This CDR3 is built from 14 residues. V was trimmed by 5 bases and J by 2 bases, leaving 11 bases between them. CDR1 SEHNR and CDR2 FQNEAQ come from the germline V gene (reference sequence). CDR3 sequence (DNA): TGTGCCAGCAGCACAGCCGGGGCCACAGATACGCAGTATTTT. As protein: CASSTAGATDTQYF.

Only one count was recorded for this clone. The gene calls are TRBV12-2 and TRBJ2-3; the DNA was not used to check the table's D call, TRBD1. TRBV12-2 is deemed a pseudogene. The CDR3 consists of 17 residues. The DNA of the CDR3 is TGTGCAAGTCGCTCTACGCGACAGGGTCCTAGCACAGATACGCAGTATTTT. This gives the protein CASRSTRQGPSTDTQYF.

The chain carries TRBV7-2 and TRBJ2-3; no clear D gene. Looked up from germline, CDR1 is SGHTA and CDR2 is FQGNSA. This CDR3 is built from 16 residues. V dropped 2 bases and J dropped 0 bases, with 12 bases sitting between them. CDR3 loop: CASSLRVLRSTDTQYF. For the CDR3, the DNA is TGTGCCAGCAGCTTAAGGGTTTTACGGAGCACAGATACGCAGTATTTT.

This sequence joins TRBV6-5 and TRBJ2-3; D remains unclear. Trimming pared 5 bases from V and 6 bases from J, leaving 12 bases between. The CDR3 loop spans 13 amino acids. The germline gives CDR1 MNHEY, CDR2 SVGAGI. CDR3 loop: CASSPTWVDTQYF. DNA for the CDR3: TGTGCCAGCAGTCCAACTTGGGTGGATACGCAGTATTTT.

The chain has TRBV18 and TRBJ2-5; maybe TRBD2 (5 bases). CDR3 length equals 16 residues. V was pared by 3 bases and J by 2 bases, with 16 bases between. CDR1 and CDR2 (germline): KGHSH, LQKENI. The CDR3 DNA reads TGTGCCAGCTCACCTCGGGGTAGTGAGCCTCAAGAGACCCAGTACTTC. Translated: CASSPRGSEPQETQYF.

The chain uses TRBV6-1 and TRBJ2-3; D perhaps matches TRBD2 (5 bases). Germline V gene sequence: CDR1 MNHNS, CDR2 SASEGT. This CDR3 comprises 12 residues. Trimming cost V 3 bases and J 6 bases, with 7 bases left between them. CDR3 DNA sequence: TGTGCCAGCAGTGAGAGGGAGGATACGCAGTATTTT. It is translated as CASSEREDTQYF.

This chain joins TRBV7-2 and TRBJ1-2; D unclear. The CDR3 is made up of 14 amino acids. V was trimmed by 1 base and J by 5 bases, leaving 11 bases between them. Germline loops: CDR1 SGHTA, CDR2 FQGNSA. CDR3 coding DNA: TGTGCCAGCAGCTTAGAACACCGAGGGTATGGCTACACCTTC. Amino acids: CASSLEHRGYGYTF.